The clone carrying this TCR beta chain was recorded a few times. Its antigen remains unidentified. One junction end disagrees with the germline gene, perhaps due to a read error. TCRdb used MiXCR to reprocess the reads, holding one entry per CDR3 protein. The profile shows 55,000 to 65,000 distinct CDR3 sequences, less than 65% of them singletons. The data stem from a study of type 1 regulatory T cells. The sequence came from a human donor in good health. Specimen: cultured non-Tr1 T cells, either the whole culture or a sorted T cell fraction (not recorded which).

CDR3 residues: CSARGEVAGTNEQFF. CDR3 sequence (DNA): TGCAGTGCGAGAGGGGAGGTAGCGGGAACTAATGAGCAGTTCTTC. V and J are TRBV20-1 and TRBJ2-1, with 8 positions matching TRBD2. The germline V gene encodes CDR1 DFQATT and CDR2 SNEGSKA (reference sequence). The CDR3 is 15 residues long.